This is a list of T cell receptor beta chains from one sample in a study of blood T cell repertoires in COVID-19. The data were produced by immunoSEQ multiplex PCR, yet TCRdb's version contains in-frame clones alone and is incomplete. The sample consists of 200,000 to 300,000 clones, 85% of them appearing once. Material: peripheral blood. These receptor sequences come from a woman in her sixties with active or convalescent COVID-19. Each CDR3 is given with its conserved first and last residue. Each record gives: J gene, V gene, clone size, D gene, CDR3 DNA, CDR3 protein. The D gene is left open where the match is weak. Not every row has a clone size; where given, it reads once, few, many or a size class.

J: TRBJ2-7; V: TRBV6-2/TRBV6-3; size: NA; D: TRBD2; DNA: TGTGCCAGCAGTTACCCCGGACTAGCGGGGAACTACGAGCAGTACTTC; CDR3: CASSYPGLAGNYEQYF
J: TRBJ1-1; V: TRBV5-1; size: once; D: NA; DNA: TGCGCCAGCAGCACCGAGGTCTTCAACACTGAAGCTTTCTTT; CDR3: CASSTEVFNTEAFF
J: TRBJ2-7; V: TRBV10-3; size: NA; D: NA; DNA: TGTGCCATCAGCCTACAGGGAACGGACGAGCAGTACTTC; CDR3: CAISLQGTDEQYF
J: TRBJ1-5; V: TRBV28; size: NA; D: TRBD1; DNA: TGTGCCAGCAGTACGACGCCACCAGGGGGCCGCAATCAGCCCCAGCATTTT; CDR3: CASSTTPPGGRNQPQHF
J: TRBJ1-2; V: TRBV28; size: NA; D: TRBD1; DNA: TGTGCCAGCAGTTACGGGACAGAAGACGGCTACACCTTC; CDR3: CASSYGTEDGYTF
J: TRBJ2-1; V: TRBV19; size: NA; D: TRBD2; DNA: TGTGCCAGTAGTACATCCGGGACTACTAGGAATGAGCAGTTCTTC; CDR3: CASSTSGTTRNEQFF
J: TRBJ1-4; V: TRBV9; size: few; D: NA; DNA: TGTGCCAGCAGCGTAGGGGCCACTTTCCGGGAAAAACTGTTTTTT; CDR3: CASSVGATFREKLFF
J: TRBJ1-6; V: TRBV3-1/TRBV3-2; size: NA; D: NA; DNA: TGTGCCAGCAGCCAAGAGGCGGGAGTCCTCGGACCCCTCCACTTT; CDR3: CASSQEAGVLGPLHF
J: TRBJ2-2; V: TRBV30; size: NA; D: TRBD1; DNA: TGTGCCTTTCAATCGGACAGGGAGATCGCCGGGGAGCTGTTTTTT; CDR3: CAFQSDREIAGELFF
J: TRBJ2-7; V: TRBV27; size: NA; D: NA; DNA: TGTGCCAGCAGTTCGTACTACGACTACGAGCAGTACTTC; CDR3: CASSSYYDYEQYF
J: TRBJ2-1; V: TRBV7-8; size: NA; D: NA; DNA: TGTGCCAGCAGCTTAGATCCTAATGAGCAGTTCTTC; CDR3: CASSLDPNEQFF
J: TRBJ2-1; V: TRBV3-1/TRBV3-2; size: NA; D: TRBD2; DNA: TGTGCCAGCAGCCGAACTAGCGGGAGTTTCTACAATGAGCAGTTCTTC; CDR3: CASSRTSGSFYNEQFF
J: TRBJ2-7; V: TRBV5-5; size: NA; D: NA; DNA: TGTGCCAGCAGCTTAACTAGCCACGAGCAGTACTTC; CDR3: CASSLTSHEQYF
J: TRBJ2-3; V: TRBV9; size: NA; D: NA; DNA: TGTGCCAGCAGCGCCGACAGAACGAGCACAGATACGCAGTATTTT; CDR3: CASSADRTSTDTQYF
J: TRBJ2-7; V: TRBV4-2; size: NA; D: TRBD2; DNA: TGTGCCAGCAGCCAAGATCGGGTAGCGGGAGACCTCTCCTACGAGCAGTACTTC; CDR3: CASSQDRVAGDLSYEQYF
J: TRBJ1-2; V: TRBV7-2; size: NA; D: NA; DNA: TGTGCCAGCAGCTTAGGTCCGGGGGACTATGGCTACACCTTC; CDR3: CASSLGPGDYGYTF
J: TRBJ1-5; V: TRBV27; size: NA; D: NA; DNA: TGTGCCAGCAGTCTAGGACAGAGCAATCAGCCCCAGCATTTT; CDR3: CASSLGQSNQPQHF
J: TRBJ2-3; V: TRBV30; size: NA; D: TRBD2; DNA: TGTGCCTTTTGGACTAGCGGCACAGATACGCAGTATTTT; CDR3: CAFWTSGTDTQYF
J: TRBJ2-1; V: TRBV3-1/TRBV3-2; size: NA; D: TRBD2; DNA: TGTGCCAGCAGCCAAGATGTGACGGGAGGGCCCCCCTACAATGAGCAGTTCTTC; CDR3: CASSQDVTGGPPYNEQFF
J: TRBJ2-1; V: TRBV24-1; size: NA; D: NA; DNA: TGTGCCACCAGTGAGGACAAGATATACAATGAGCAGTTCTTC; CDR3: CATSEDKIYNEQFF
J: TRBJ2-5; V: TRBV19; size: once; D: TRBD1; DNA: TGTGCCAGTAGTAAGGGACAGCTAGAGGACAAGAGTCCCCAGTACTTC; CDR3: CASSKGQLEDKSPQYF
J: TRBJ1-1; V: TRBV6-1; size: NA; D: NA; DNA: TGTGCCAGCAGTGAAGCTTCCGGGGCAGGGGTGAACACTGAAGCTTTCTTT; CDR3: CASSEASGAGVNTEAFF
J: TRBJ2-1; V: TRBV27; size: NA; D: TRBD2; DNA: TGTGCCAGCAGTCGACTAGCGGGGGAGCAGTTCTTC; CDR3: CASSRLAGEQFF
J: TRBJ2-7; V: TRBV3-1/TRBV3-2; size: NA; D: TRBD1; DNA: TGTGCCAGCAGGCGCGGGACAGGCATCCAGTACTTC; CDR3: CASRRGTGIQYF
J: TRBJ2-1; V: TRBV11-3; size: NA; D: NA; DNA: TGTGCCAGCAGCGCAGTTTACAATGAGCAGTTCTTC; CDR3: CASSAVYNEQFF
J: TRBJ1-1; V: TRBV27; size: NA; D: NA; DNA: TGTGCCAGCAGTACTACGGGGACTGAAGCTTTCTTT; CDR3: CASSTTGTEAFF
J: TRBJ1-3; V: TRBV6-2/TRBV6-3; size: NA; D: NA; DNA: TGTGCCAGCAGTCCGGGGGTTGTTGGAAACACCATATATTTT; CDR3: CASSPGVVGNTIYF
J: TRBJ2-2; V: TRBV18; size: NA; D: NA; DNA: TGTGCCAGCTCACCGGGACTCAACACCGGGGAGCTGTTTTTT; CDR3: CASSPGLNTGELFF
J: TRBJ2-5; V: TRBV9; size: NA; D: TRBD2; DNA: TGTGCCAGCAGCGTAGACGGGAGGCGAGGGGAGACCCAGTACTTC; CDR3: CASSVDGRRGETQYF
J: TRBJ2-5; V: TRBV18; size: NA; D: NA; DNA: TGTGCCAGCTCACCACGCCAGGAGACCCAGTACTTC; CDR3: CASSPRQETQYF
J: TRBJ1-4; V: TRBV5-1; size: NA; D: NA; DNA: TGCGCCAGCAGCTTGGCCCTGGGCCGGTCTGAAAAACTGTTTTTT; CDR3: CASSLALGRSEKLFF